This is a list of T cell receptor beta chains from one sample in a study of graft-versus-host responses after intestinal transplantation. Measured with immunoSEQ multiplex PCR; TCRdb has only the in-frame clones, and not every one. The table shows tens of thousands of clones, with approximately 89% occurring only once. The material sequenced was PBMCs, taken roughly 64 days after intestinal transplantation. These receptors were taken from a human patient who received an intestinal transplant, so some T cells may come from the graft donor. Both conserved end residues are part of each CDR3. The order of the fields is J gene, clone size, D gene, V gene, CDR3 DNA, CDR3 protein. D genes are given only for firm matches. A row's size may be missing; if present it is once, few, many or a size class.

>TRBJ1-2|few|TRBD1|TRBV10-3
TGTGCCATCAGTCCACCCTGGACAGGGGAAACTGGCTACACCTTC
CAISPPWTGETGYTF
>TRBJ1-1|-|-|TRBV27
TGTGCCAGCAGTTTGTTAGGGGCTATGAACACTGAAGCTTTCTTT
CASSLLGAMNTEAFF
>TRBJ1-5|-|TRBD1|TRBV4-3
TGCGCCAGCAGCCAAGATCGCTGGGAGGGGGCTCAGCCCCAGCATTTT
CASSQDRWEGAQPQHF
>TRBJ2-3|-|TRBD2|TRBV10-3
TGTGCCATCAGTGAGAATAGCGGGGGCCCAGATACGCAGTATTTT
CAISENSGGPDTQYF
>TRBJ1-2|-|-|TRBV11-3
TGTGCCAGCAGCCCGAGGACGGGGAGTAACTATGGCTACACCTTC
CASSPRTGSNYGYTF
>TRBJ2-3|-|-|TRBV6-4
TGTGCCAGCAGTGACTCGACAGCCTCAGATACGCAGTATTTT
CASSDSTASDTQYF
>TRBJ2-3|-|-|TRBV4-3
TGCGCCAGCAGCCAAGGGTCCTCGGGCGATACGCAGTATTTT
CASSQGSSGDTQYF
>TRBJ2-1|once|TRBD1|TRBV5-1
TGCGCCAGCAGCACCTTGACAGGGTCAATCGATGAGCAGTTCTTC
CASSTLTGSIDEQFF
>TRBJ2-7|-|TRBD1|TRBV11-2
TGTGCCAGCAGCTCCGGGACAGGGCACTACGAGCAGTACTTC
CASSSGTGHYEQYF
>TRBJ2-3|-|-|TRBV7-9
TGTGCCAGCCTTGAAAAGGGGGTAGATACGCAGTATTTT
CASLEKGVDTQYF
>TRBJ2-2|-|-|TRBV25-1
TGTGCCAGCAGTGTAGGGCAGGGACTGGGCGGGGAGCTGTTTTTT
CASSVGQGLGGELFF
>TRBJ2-3|once|TRBD1|TRBV6-1
TGTGCCAGCAGTCGGGACAGAAGGGGAGATACGCAGTATTTT
CASSRDRRGDTQYF
>TRBJ1-1|-|-|TRBV5-6
TGTGCCAGCAGCTTGGCAGGGATACAAGGGGCTTTCTTT
CASSLAGIQGAFF
>TRBJ1-5|-|-|TRBV6-5
TGTGCCAGCAGACCAACAGAACTTAGCAATCAGCCCCAGCATTTT
CASRPTELSNQPQHF
>TRBJ2-7|-|-|TRBV27
TGTGCCAGCAGTTCGTCCGGGCTCACCTACGAGCAGTACTTC
CASSSSGLTYEQYF
>TRBJ1-2|-|TRBD1|TRBV6-1
TGTGCCAGCAGTGAAGTCGGATCGACAGGGCAGAGGGGCTACACCTTC
CASSEVGSTGQRGYTF
>TRBJ2-5|-|TRBD2|TRBV11-2
TGTGCCAGCAGCTACTGGACTAGCGGGGGGACCCGATCTCAAGAGACCCAGTACTTC
CASSYWTSGGTRSQETQYF
>TRBJ1-1|few|-|TRBV19
TGTGCCAGTACCCATTCCAGAGGTGTCGGGGGCACTGAAGCTTTCTTT
CASTHSRGVGGTEAFF
>TRBJ2-7|-|-|TRBV7-9
TGTGCCAGCAGCTTGGGGAGGGGGAAGTCCTACGAGCAGTACTTC
CASSLGRGKSYEQYF
>TRBJ2-1|-|TRBD1|TRBV27
TGTGCCAGCAGTTTCCTGACAGGGGGTGGTGAGCAGTTCTTC
CASSFLTGGGEQFF
>TRBJ1-4|-|TRBD1|TRBV2
TGTGCCAGCAGCTGGGAGAAGGGACAGCAGAGAACTAATGAAAAACTGTTTTTT
CASSWEKGQQRTNEKLFF
>TRBJ2-7|-|-|TRBV7-9
TGTGCCAGCAGCCGTCCAGACAGCCTATCCTACGAGCAGTACTTC
CASSRPDSLSYEQYF
>TRBJ1-5|-|-|TRBV4-3
TGCGCCAGCAGCCTGGAATGGGGAAGCAATCAGCCCCAGCATTTT
CASSLEWGSNQPQHF
>TRBJ1-1|once|-|TRBV2
TGTGCCAGTTCATTACAGGGAACTGAAGCTTTCTTT
CASSLQGTEAFF
>TRBJ2-3|-|TRBD1|TRBV9
TGTGCCAGCAGTGCGGACAGGCCAGATACGCAGTATTTT
CASSADRPDTQYF
>TRBJ2-4|-|-|TRBV4-1
TGCGCCAGCAGCCAAGTGTTAGGGACAAACATTCAGTACTTC
CASSQVLGTNIQYF
>TRBJ2-3|-|-|TRBV9
TGTGCCAGCAGCGTACAGGGAGATACGCAGTATTTT
CASSVQGDTQYF
>TRBJ2-2|-|TRBD2|TRBV5-1
TGCGCCAGCAGCTATTGGGCTAGCGGGGGGCATTACACCGGGGAGCTGTTTTTT
CASSYWASGGHYTGELFF
>TRBJ2-7|once|-|TRBV4-1
TGCGCCACCGACGAAAAGGCCGAGGGCCCTTCCTACGAGCAGTACTTC
CATDEKAEGPSYEQYF
>TRBJ1-1|-|-|TRBV6-5
TGTGCCAGCAGGGACGATAGCCTTATGAACACTGAAGCTTTCTTT
CASRDDSLMNTEAFF
>TRBJ2-6|-|-|TRBV19
TGTGCCAGTAGCCCAACAGGCGCGGGGGCCAACGTCCTGACTTTC
CASSPTGAGANVLTF
>TRBJ2-3|-|-|TRBV19
TGTGCCAGTAGTATGGCAGGGGCCGGCACAGATACGCAGTATTTT
CASSMAGAGTDTQYF
>TRBJ2-3|-|TRBD1|TRBV18
TGTGCCAGCTCACCGAGTGCGGGACAGGAGCTCACAGATACGCAGTATTTT
CASSPSAGQELTDTQYF
>TRBJ1-1|-|TRBD1|TRBV18
TGTGCCAGCTCACCACAGGGGGCAGTCGGATCTGAAGCTTTCTTT
CASSPQGAVGSEAFF
>TRBJ1-1|-|TRBD1|TRBV7-9
TGTGCCAGCAGCCTGGGACAGATGAACACTGAAGCTTTCTTT
CASSLGQMNTEAFF
>TRBJ1-4|-|-|TRBV6-1
TGTGCCAGCAGTGAAGCGTTGTGGTACGAAAAACTGTTTTTT
CASSEALWYEKLFF
>TRBJ1-1|few|TRBD1|TRBV27
TGTGCCAGTAACAGGGGACCTGAAGCTTTCTTT
CASNRGPEAFF
>TRBJ1-1|-|-|TRBV5-6
TGTGCCAGCAGCTTTCGGACACCCGGGACTGAAGCTTTCTTT
CASSFRTPGTEAFF
>TRBJ2-1|many|TRBD2|TRBV5-1
TGCGCCAGCAGCTGGAGCGGGGGGGCCTTATACAATGAGCAGTTCTTC
CASSWSGGALYNEQFF
>TRBJ2-1|-|-|TRBV5-6
TGTGCCAGCAGCTTCTCCCTATACAATGAGCAGTTCTTC
CASSFSLYNEQFF
>TRBJ2-7|-|TRBD2|TRBV10-3
TGTGCCATCAGTGAGTCCGGGGAGGGCTACGAGCAGTACTTC
CAISESGEGYEQYF